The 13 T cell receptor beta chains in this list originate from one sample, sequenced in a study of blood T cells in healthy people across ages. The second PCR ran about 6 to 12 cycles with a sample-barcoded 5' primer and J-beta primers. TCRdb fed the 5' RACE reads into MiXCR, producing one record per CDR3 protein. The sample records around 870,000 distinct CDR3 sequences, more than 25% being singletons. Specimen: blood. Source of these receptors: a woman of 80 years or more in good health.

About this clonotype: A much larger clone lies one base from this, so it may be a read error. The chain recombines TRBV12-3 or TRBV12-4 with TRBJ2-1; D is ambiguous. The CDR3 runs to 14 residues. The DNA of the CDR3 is TGTACCAGCAGTCCCCACCAGCCCCGATATGAGCAGTTCTTC. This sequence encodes CTSSPHQPRYEQFF.

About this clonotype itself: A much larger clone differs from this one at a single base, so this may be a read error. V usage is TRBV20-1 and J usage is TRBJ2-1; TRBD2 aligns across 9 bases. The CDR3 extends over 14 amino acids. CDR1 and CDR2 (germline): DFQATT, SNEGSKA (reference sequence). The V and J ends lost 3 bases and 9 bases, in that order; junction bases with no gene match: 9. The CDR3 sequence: CSASLAGGRIEQFF. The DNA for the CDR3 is TGCAGTGCTAGTTTGGCGGGGGGGCGTATTGAGCAGTTCTTC.

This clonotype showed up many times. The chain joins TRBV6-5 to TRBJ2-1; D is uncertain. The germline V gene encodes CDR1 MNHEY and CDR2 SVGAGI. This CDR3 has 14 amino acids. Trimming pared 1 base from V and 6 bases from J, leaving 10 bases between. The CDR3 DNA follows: TGTGCCAGCAGTTACTTATCCTCGGGCAATGAGCAGTTCTTC. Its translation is CASSYLSSGNEQFF.

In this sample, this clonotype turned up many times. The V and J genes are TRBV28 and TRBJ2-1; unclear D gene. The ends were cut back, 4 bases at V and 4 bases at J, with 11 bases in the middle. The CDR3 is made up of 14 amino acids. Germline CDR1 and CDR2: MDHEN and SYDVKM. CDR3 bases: TGTGCCAGCAGTTCCCCGACGAGATACAATGAGCAGTTCTTC. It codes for CASSSPTRYNEQFF.

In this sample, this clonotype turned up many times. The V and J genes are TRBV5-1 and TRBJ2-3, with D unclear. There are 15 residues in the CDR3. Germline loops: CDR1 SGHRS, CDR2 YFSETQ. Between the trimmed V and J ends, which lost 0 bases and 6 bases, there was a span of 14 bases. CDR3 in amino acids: CASSLAFSLVDTQYF. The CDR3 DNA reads TGCGCCAGCAGCTTGGCCTTCTCTCTGGTCGATACGCAGTATTTT.

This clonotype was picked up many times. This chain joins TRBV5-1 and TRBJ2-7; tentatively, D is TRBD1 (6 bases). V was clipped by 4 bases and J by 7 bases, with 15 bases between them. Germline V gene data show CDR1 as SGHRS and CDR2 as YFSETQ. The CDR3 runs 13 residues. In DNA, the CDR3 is TGCGCCAGCAGCCTAGTAGGACAGCGGGAGCAGTACTTC. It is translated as CASSLVGQREQYF.

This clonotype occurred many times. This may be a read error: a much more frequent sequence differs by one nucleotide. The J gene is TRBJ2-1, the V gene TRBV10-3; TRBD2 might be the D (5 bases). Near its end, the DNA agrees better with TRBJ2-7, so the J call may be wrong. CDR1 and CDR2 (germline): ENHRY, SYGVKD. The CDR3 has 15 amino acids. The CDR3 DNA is TGTGCCATCAGTCCAGGCGGAGGCTCCTACAATGAGCAGTACTTC. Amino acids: CAISPGGGSYNEQYF.

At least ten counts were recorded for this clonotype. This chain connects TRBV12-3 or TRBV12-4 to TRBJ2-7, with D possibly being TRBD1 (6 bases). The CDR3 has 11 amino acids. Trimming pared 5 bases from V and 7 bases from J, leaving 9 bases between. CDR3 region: CASSTGMEQYF. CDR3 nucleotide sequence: TGTGCCAGCAGTACAGGGATGGAGCAGTACTTC.

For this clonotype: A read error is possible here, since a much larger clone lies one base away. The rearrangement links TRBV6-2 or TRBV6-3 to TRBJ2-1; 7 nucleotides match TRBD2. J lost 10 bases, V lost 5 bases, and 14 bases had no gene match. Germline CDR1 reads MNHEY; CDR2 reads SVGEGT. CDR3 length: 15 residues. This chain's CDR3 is CASSRGGGPAYEQFF. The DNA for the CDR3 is TGTGCCAGCAGTCGCGGCGGGGGTCCAGCCTACGAGCAGTTCTTC.

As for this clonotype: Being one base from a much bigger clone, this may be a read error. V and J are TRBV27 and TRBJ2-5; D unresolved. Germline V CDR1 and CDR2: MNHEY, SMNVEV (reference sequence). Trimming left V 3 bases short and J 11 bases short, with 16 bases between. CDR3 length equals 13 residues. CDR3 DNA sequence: TGTGCCAGCAGTTTGTACATGTACGATGAGCAGTACTTC. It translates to CASSLYMYDEQYF.

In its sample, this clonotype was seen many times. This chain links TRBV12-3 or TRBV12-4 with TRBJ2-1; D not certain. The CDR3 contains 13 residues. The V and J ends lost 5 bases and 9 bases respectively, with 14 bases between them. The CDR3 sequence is CASSLGHRSEQFF. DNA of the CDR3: TGTGCCAGCAGTCTCGGGCACAGAAGTGAGCAGTTCTTC.

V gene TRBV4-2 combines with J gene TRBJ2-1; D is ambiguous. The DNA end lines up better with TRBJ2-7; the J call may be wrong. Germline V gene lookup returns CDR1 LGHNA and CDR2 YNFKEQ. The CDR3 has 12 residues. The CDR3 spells CASSQTYNEQYF. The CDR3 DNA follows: TGTGCCAGCAGCCAGACGTACAATGAGCAGTACTTC.

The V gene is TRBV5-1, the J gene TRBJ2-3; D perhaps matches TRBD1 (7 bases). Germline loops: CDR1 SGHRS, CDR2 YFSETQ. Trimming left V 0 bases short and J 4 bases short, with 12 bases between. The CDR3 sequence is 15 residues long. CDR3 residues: CASSLDRGGADTQYF. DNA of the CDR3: TGCGCCAGCAGCTTGGACAGGGGAGGAGCAGATACGCAGTATTTT.